Shown below are 6 T cell receptor beta chains from a single sample sequenced in a study of blood T cell repertoires in COVID-19. TCRdb's table, derived via immunoSEQ multiplex PCR, lists solely in-frame clones and lacks some. The data show about 200,000 clones, approximately 82% seen once. Source material: peripheral blood. Receptors originate from a human donor with acute or convalescent COVID-19. The donor label of this sample is uncertain.

The chain is built from TRBV10-3 and TRBJ1-1, with a weak D call TRBD1 (6 bases). Germline lookup yields CDR1 ENHRY and CDR2 SYGVKD. The CDR3 is 15 residues long. V was cut by 5 bases and J by 2 bases, with 15 bases left in between. CDR3 residues: CAISTSGAGNTEAFF. The CDR3 DNA reads TGTGCCATCAGTACTTCAGGGGCAGGAAACACTGAAGCTTTCTTT.

The V gene is TRBV4-1, the J gene TRBJ1-4; D ambiguous. CDR1 is MGHRA, CDR2 YSYEKL, per germline. The CDR3 has 16 residues. V dropped 0 bases and J dropped 1 base, with 9 bases sitting between them. The CDR3 here is CASSQDLSGTNEKLFF. The CDR3 bases are TGCGCCAGCAGCCAAGATTTAAGCGGAACTAATGAAAAACTGTTTTTT.

Note on this clone: The limits of the CDR3 on the DNA are not certain, so only TCRdb's listed CDR3 is given. The chain couples TRBV27 to TRBJ1-1; the table's D call of TRBD1 was not tested on the DNA. The germline V gene has CDR1 MNHEY and CDR2 SMNVEV (reference sequence). The CDR3 comprises 13 residues, both ends counted. This chain's CDR3 is CASSWGQGAPTFF.

The V call is TRBV6-5, the J call TRBJ2-3, with 9 positions matching TRBD1. Germline loops: CDR1 MNHEY, CDR2 SVGAGI. This CDR3 has 13 residues. V dropped 6 bases and J dropped 6; count of bases not matched to a gene: 4. The CDR3 reads CASRTGGDDTQYF. The CDR3 coding sequence is TGTGCCAGCAGAACAGGGGGCGATGATACGCAGTATTTT.

This chain connects TRBV5-6 to TRBJ2-7, with D possibly TRBD2 on 5 matching bases. This CDR3 is built from 15 residues. The germline V and J ends were trimmed by 0 bases and 6 bases, with 16 bases remaining between them. CDR1 SGHDT and CDR2 YYEEEE come from the germline V gene. CDR3 in amino acids: CASSLAGNTLGEQYF. The DNA of the CDR3 is TGTGCCAGCAGCTTGGCCGGGAACACCCTCGGCGAGCAGTACTTC.

The chain has TRBV3-1 (or the pseudogene TRBV3-2) and TRBJ2-3; D unresolved. Trimming shortened V by 7 bases and J by 1 base, and 6 bases separated the two germline ends. Germline V CDR1 and CDR2: LGHDT, YNNKEL (reference sequence). The CDR3 has 12 amino acids. This chain's CDR3 is CASTFGTDTQYF. For the CDR3, the DNA is TGTGCCAGCACTTTTGGCACAGATACGCAGTATTTT.